These T cell receptor beta chains were read from a single sample in a study of Ad26.COV2.S vaccination and SARS-CoV-2 variants. Assay used: immunoSEQ multiplex PCR; TCRdb lists only in-frame clones, some missing. The sample holds 300,000 to 400,000 clones, 92% seen once. The sequencing used peripheral blood, collected after recovery from COVID-19. These receptors came from a human donor who had recovered from COVID-19. Both conserved end residues are part of each CDR3. The D gene is left open where the match is weak. Only part of the rows carry a size: once, few, many, or a class if the clone is expanded.

J gene: TRBJ1-1; D gene: TRBD1; V gene: TRBV9; clone size: -; CDR3 DNA: TGTGCCAGCAGCGAGCATACAGGGGGCGGGAGGACTGAAGCTTTCTTT; CDR3 protein: CASSEHTGGGRTEAFF
J gene: TRBJ2-7; D gene: -; V gene: TRBV2; clone size: -; CDR3 DNA: TGTGCCAGCAGCCTCAGGGGAACGGAGCAGTACTTC; CDR3 protein: CASSLRGTEQYF
J gene: TRBJ2-7; D gene: -; V gene: TRBV9; clone size: -; CDR3 DNA: TGTGCCAGCAGCGTAGGAGTCGGCGGGAACTACGAGCAGTACTTC; CDR3 protein: CASSVGVGGNYEQYF
J gene: TRBJ2-1; D gene: TRBD1; V gene: TRBV9; clone size: -; CDR3 DNA: TGTGCCAGCAGCGCAGGGACAGGGGGCTTTAATGAGCAGTTCTTC; CDR3 protein: CASSAGTGGFNEQFF
J gene: TRBJ2-7; D gene: TRBD2; V gene: TRBV9; clone size: once; CDR3 DNA: TGTGCCAGCAGCCCTGGGGCTAGCGGGCACTACGAGCAGTACTTC; CDR3 protein: CASSPGASGHYEQYF
J gene: TRBJ1-4; D gene: -; V gene: TRBV6-5; clone size: -; CDR3 DNA: TGTGCCAGCAGTTACTCGTTAAGGACTGGTGAAAAACTGTTTTTT; CDR3 protein: CASSYSLRTGEKLFF
J gene: TRBJ1-1; D gene: -; V gene: TRBV28; clone size: -; CDR3 DNA: TGTGCCAGCAGCGGAGAGGCCAGCACTGAAGCTTTCTTT; CDR3 protein: CASSGEASTEAFF
J gene: TRBJ1-6; D gene: TRBD1; V gene: TRBV20-1; clone size: few; CDR3 DNA: TGCAGGGACAGGGCTAATTCACCCCTCCACTTT; CDR3 protein: CRDRANSPLHF
J gene: TRBJ2-1; D gene: -; V gene: TRBV12-5; clone size: -; CDR3 DNA: TGTGCTAGTGGTTTGGTACACGGGGGTGGATTAGGTGAGCAGTTCTTC; CDR3 protein: CASGLVHGGGLGEQFF
J gene: TRBJ1-1; D gene: -; V gene: TRBV4-3; clone size: -; CDR3 DNA: TGCGCCAGCAGCCAAGCCAGGGGGAACACTGAAGCTTTCTTT; CDR3 protein: CASSQARGNTEAFF
J gene: TRBJ1-4; D gene: -; V gene: TRBV28; clone size: -; CDR3 DNA: TGTGCCAGCAGCCCTTACAGGGAGACTAATGAAAAACTGTTTTTT; CDR3 protein: CASSPYRETNEKLFF
J gene: TRBJ1-4; D gene: TRBD1; V gene: TRBV6-7; clone size: -; CDR3 DNA: TGTGCCAGCAGTTACTGGGGACAGGGAGAGTCTAATGAAAAACTGTTTTTT; CDR3 protein: CASSYWGQGESNEKLFF
J gene: TRBJ1-1; D gene: -; V gene: TRBV4-1; clone size: -; CDR3 DNA: TGCGCCAGCAGCCAACACCAACAGGGTCTCGCTGAAGCTTTCTTT; CDR3 protein: CASSQHQQGLAEAFF
J gene: TRBJ2-5; D gene: -; V gene: TRBV5-1; clone size: -; CDR3 DNA: TGCGCCAGCAGCTTGGCTATCGGCAGGGGCGGAGAGACCCAGTACTTC; CDR3 protein: CASSLAIGRGGETQYF
J gene: TRBJ2-7; D gene: -; V gene: TRBV19; clone size: -; CDR3 DNA: TGTGCCAGTAGTTCCGGGGACTACGAGCAGTACTTC; CDR3 protein: CASSSGDYEQYF
J gene: TRBJ2-3; D gene: TRBD2; V gene: TRBV3-1/TRBV3-2; clone size: -; CDR3 DNA: TGTGCCAGCAGCCTGCGTTCAGCGGGGGGCACAGATACGCAGTATTTT; CDR3 protein: CASSLRSAGGTDTQYF
J gene: TRBJ2-7; D gene: -; V gene: TRBV6-2/TRBV6-3; clone size: few; CDR3 DNA: TGTGCCAGCAGTTACGACAGAGCCTACGAGCAGTACTTC; CDR3 protein: CASSYDRAYEQYF
J gene: TRBJ1-2; D gene: -; V gene: TRBV7-2; clone size: -; CDR3 DNA: TGTGCCAGCAGCCGGGATAACCTTTATGGCTACACCTTC; CDR3 protein: CASSRDNLYGYTF
J gene: TRBJ2-7; D gene: -; V gene: TRBV2; clone size: -; CDR3 DNA: TGTGCCAGCAGTTCCGGGCCAAGGGGATACGAGCAGTACTTC; CDR3 protein: CASSSGPRGYEQYF